The clone carrying this TCR beta chain was counted only a few times. The antigen is unknown. Germline CDR1 reads MDHEN; CDR2 reads SYDVKM. This CDR3 is 14 amino acids long. The germline V and J ends were trimmed by 6 bases and 6 bases, with 14 bases remaining between them. Four subsets defined by CD45RA and CD27 were sorted after CD3, CD4, CD8 and live/dead staining. Two oligonucleotides, mixed equimolar, formed the beta constant-region primer covering TRBC1 and TRBC2. Ligated cDNA was amplified by four rounds of PCR with nested alpha and beta constant-region primers and SP2. TCRdb used MiXCR to reprocess the UMI-ligation and nested PCR reads, holding one entry per CDR3 protein. Among more than 100,000 distinct CDR3 sequences, roughly 32% were seen once, and the ten largest hold roughly 0.9%. These data come from a study of naive and memory T cell subsets. Whole-study findings and limits: Over 90% of naive TCR sequences appeared only once, unlike memory subsets.

This sequence was found in a human donor in good health. The genes are TRBV28 and TRBJ2-2, with D possibly TRBD1 on 6 matching bases. Sequencing was done on a sample of central memory CD4+ T cells from blood. CDR3 sequence reads: CASRVRGLSGELFF. The CDR3 DNA follows: TGTGCCAGCAGAGTCAGGGGTCTTTCCGGGGAGCTGTTTTTT.